These 20 T cell receptor beta chains originate from one sample sequenced in a study of cytomegalovirus exposure and HLA in healthy donors. The PCR made use of 60 Vbeta and 13 Jbeta primers. The repertoire was sequenced with immunoSEQ multiplex PCR; TCRdb's copy has only in-frame clones and lacks some. The sample shows about 150,000 clones, 82% of them seen only once. The sequenced sample consisted of PBMCs. The receptors come from a man aged 30-40 years in good health and CMV-seropositive.

This rearrangement joins TRBV11-2 to TRBJ1-1; TRBD1 agrees at 8 bases. Germline loops: CDR1 SGHAT, CDR2 FQNNGV. This CDR3 comprises 15 residues. V lost 5 bases to trimming and J lost 1 base; unmatched junction nucleotides: 6. CDR3 nucleotides: TGTGCCAGCAGCCTCATGACAGGGGCGAACACTGAAGCTTTCTTT. It codes for CASSLMTGANTEAFF. Full variable domain (missing parts from reference TRBV11-2 and TRBJ1-1): EAGVAQSPRYKIIEKRQSVAFWCNPISGHATLYWYQQILGQGPKLLIQFQNNGVVDDSQLPKDRFSAERLKGVDSTLKIQPAKLEDSAVYLCASSLMTGANTEAFFGQGTRLTVV.

The chain employs TRBV6-4 and TRBJ1-1; D is perhaps TRBD1 (5 bases). The V end lost 6 bases, the J end lost 3 bases, and 17 bases lay between the germline ends. The CDR3 extends over 15 amino acids. Germline lookup yields CDR1 MRHNA and CDR2 SNTAGT. The CDR3 nucleotides are TGTGCCAGCAGATATTACCCCGGGGGAGACACTGAAGCTTTCTTT. Translation gives CASRYYPGGDTEAFF.

The V call is TRBV27, the J call TRBJ1-5; 7 bases map to TRBD1. Germline V lookup: CDR1 MNHEY, CDR2 SMNVEV (reference sequence). The CDR3 extends over 17 amino acids. The V gene end was trimmed by 5 bases and the J gene end by 3 bases; junction bases not matched to a gene: 13. Here the CDR3 reads CASSRDAEGADNQPQHF. In DNA, the CDR3 is TGTGCCAGCAGTCGAGACGCGGAGGGGGCTGACAATCAGCCCCAGCATTTT.

The genes are TRBV6-6 and TRBJ2-1; 9 bases match TRBD1. From germline, CDR1 is MNHNY and CDR2 SVGAGI (reference sequence). The junction had 4 bases not matched to a gene; V was cut back by 4 bases and J by 9 bases. CDR3 length: 13 residues. CDR3 sequence reads: CASSWGQGAEQFF. CDR3 bases: TGTGCCAGCAGTTGGGGACAGGGAGCTGAGCAGTTCTTC.

This chain joins TRBV4-1 and TRBJ2-1; TRBD2 might be the D (6 bases). Germline CDR1 is MGHRA and CDR2 is YSYEKL. There are 17 residues in the CDR3. V lost 1 base and J 0 bases, leaving 13 bases between the germline ends. The CDR3 protein is CASSQVKAGSSYNEQFF. CDR3 bases: TGCGCCAGCAGCCAAGTAAAGGCGGGGAGCTCCTACAATGAGCAGTTCTTC.

This sequence joins TRBV5-1 and TRBJ1-1; 8 bases align to TRBD1. CDR1 and CDR2 (germline): SGHRS, YFSETQ. The CDR3 sequence is 16 residues long. V lost 0 bases to trimming and J lost 1 base; unmatched junction nucleotides: 5. This chain's CDR3 is CASSLDRQGTNTEAFF. The CDR3, as DNA: TGCGCCAGCAGCTTGGACCGACAGGGGACGAACACTGAAGCTTTCTTT.

The chain uses TRBV5-1 and TRBJ2-1, with D unresolved. Looked up from germline, CDR1 is SGHRS and CDR2 is YFSETQ. The CDR3 extends over 14 amino acids. V shed 3 bases and J shed 2 bases, with 9 bases lying between them. The CDR3 nucleotides read TGCGCCAGCAGCTCAGGTTTTACCTACAATGAGCAGTTCTTC. Translated: CASSSGFTYNEQFF.

The genes are TRBV28 and TRBJ2-1, with 10 bases lining up with TRBD2. Germline assignment: CDR1 MDHEN and CDR2 SYDVKM. Trimming removed 3 bases from V and 2 bases from J; junction bases left unmatched: 16. This CDR3 comprises 20 residues. Written as DNA, the CDR3 is TGTGCCAGCAGTTTTACAGGGACAGGTACCCTAGCGGGGGCCTACAATGAGCAGTTCTTC. This sequence encodes CASSFTGTGTLAGAYNEQFF.

The gene calls are TRBV6-5 and TRBJ2-3, with TRBD2 matching over 13 bases. This CDR3 contains 15 residues. V was clipped by 5 bases and J by 4 bases; unmatched bases: 3. Germline V CDR1 and CDR2: MNHEY, SVGAGI. CDR3: CASSGLAGESDTQYF. The DNA of the CDR3 is TGTGCCAGCAGTGGACTAGCGGGGGAGTCAGATACGCAGTATTTT.

The rearrangement uses TRBV4-3 and TRBJ2-3; D might be TRBD2 (6 bases). Germline lookup yields CDR1 LGHNA and CDR2 YSLEER. The CDR3 has 13 residues. V dropped 4 bases and J dropped 6 bases, with 11 bases sitting between them. CDR3 DNA sequence: TGCGCCAGCAGCCGGTTAGCGGACGATACGCAGTATTTT. Protein product: CASSRLADDTQYF.

The table lists this clone with a count of one. The chain links TRBV18 to TRBJ2-1; tentative D call: TRBD2 (6 bases). Trimming cost V 4 bases and J 1 base, with 11 bases left between them. CDR3 length: 15 residues. Germline loops: CDR1 KGHSH, CDR2 LQKENI. For the CDR3, the DNA is TGTGCCAGCTCACGGGACTCCGCTTCCTACAATGAGCAGTTCTTC. Protein product: CASSRDSASYNEQFF.

This clone turned up a few times. This chain joins TRBV5-4 and TRBJ2-7; 8 bases line up with TRBD2. Germline lookup yields CDR1 SGHNT and CDR2 YYREEE (reference sequence). Trimming took 0 bases from V and 4 from J; bases not matched to a gene: 6. The CDR3 covers 15 residues. For the CDR3, the DNA is TGTGCCAGCAGCTTGGGACTAGCGAGTGAGTACGAGCAGTACTTC. It yields the protein CASSLGLASEYEQYF.

The gene calls are TRBV7-2 and TRBJ2-7; the match to TRBD1 covers 10 bases. The length of the CDR3 is 15 residues. Germline V gene lookup returns CDR1 SGHTA and CDR2 FQGNSA. Unmatched junction bases numbered 6, after V lost 1 base and J lost 6 bases. The CDR3 reads CASSLGGTGEREQYF. CDR3 bases: TGTGCCAGCAGCTTAGGTGGGACAGGGGAACGCGAGCAGTACTTC.

V usage is TRBV30 and J usage is TRBJ2-3, with D perhaps TRBD2 (6 bases). V was cut by 3 bases and J by 1 base, with 14 bases left in between. Germline lookup yields CDR1 GTSNPN and CDR2 SVGIG (reference sequence). The CDR3 is made up of 15 amino acids. This chain's CDR3 is CAWSWTGSRTDTQYF. The DNA of the CDR3 is TGTGCCTGGAGCTGGACCGGGAGCCGCACAGATACGCAGTATTTT.

This chain connects TRBV9 to TRBJ2-1; D is unclear. Germline assignment: CDR1 SGDLS and CDR2 YYNGEE. V was clipped by 0 bases and J by 0 bases, with 7 bases between them. The length of the CDR3 is 15 residues. The CDR3 protein is CASSVDLSSYNEQFF. The DNA for the CDR3 is TGTGCCAGCAGCGTAGACCTGAGCTCCTACAATGAGCAGTTCTTC.

This sequence joins TRBV14 and TRBJ2-7; D possibly corresponds to TRBD2 (6 bases). The V end was cut by 1 base, the J end by 2 bases, with 12 bases between. This CDR3 has 15 residues. Germline loops: CDR1 SGHDN, CDR2 FVKESK. The CDR3 region is CASSQGLGGPYEQYF. CDR3 sequence (DNA): TGTGCCAGCAGCCAAGGCTTGGGGGGACCCTACGAGCAGTACTTC. The entire variable domain, with the rest obtained from reference TRBV14 and TRBJ2-7, is as follows: EAGVTQFPSHSVIEKGQTVTLRCDPISGHDNLYWYRRVMGKEIKFLLHFVKESKQDESGMPNNRFLAERTGGTYSTLKVQPAELEDSGVYFCASSQGLGGPYEQYFGPGTRLTVT.

The V and J genes are TRBV18 and TRBJ2-2, with D tentatively TRBD1 (5 bases). Germline CDR1 reads KGHSH; CDR2 reads LQKENI. The germline V and J ends were trimmed by 3 bases and 4 bases, with 12 bases remaining between them. The CDR3 consists of 15 residues. The chain's CDR3 is CASSPRQISTGELFF. CDR3 nucleotide sequence: TGTGCCAGCTCACCCCGACAGATCTCCACCGGGGAGCTGTTTTTT.

This chain uses TRBV7-9 with TRBJ2-5, with 8 bases that match TRBD2. Per germline, CDR1 SEHNR and CDR2 FQNEAQ (reference sequence). The CDR3 is 16 amino acids. Trimming at V came to 7 bases and at J to 2 bases, leaving 12 bases not matched to a gene. The CDR3, as DNA: TGTGCCAGCACCGTATTGCCGGGACTAGGTCAAGAGACCCAGTACTTC. Amino acid sequence: CASTVLPGLGQETQYF.

This chain joins TRBV2 and TRBJ2-1; 9 bases align to TRBD1. CDR1 is SNHLY, CDR2 FYNNEI, per germline. J gave up 8 bases and V 6 bases, and 14 bases lay outside the gene matches. The CDR3 spans 16 residues. The CDR3 is CASSDNAGQGFYEQFF. Here the CDR3 DNA reads TGTGCCAGCAGCGATAACGCGGGACAGGGCTTCTATGAGCAGTTCTTC.

V gene TRBV5-4 combines with J gene TRBJ1-1, with a tentative D call TRBD1 (6 bases). V dropped 4 bases and J dropped 8 bases, with 12 bases sitting between them. CDR3 length: 12 amino acids. Looked up from germline, CDR1 is SGHNT and CDR2 is YYREEE (reference sequence). CDR3 DNA: TGTGCCAGCAGCCCCCCAGGGGTGGAAGCTTTCTTT. Its protein is CASSPPGVEAFF. Full variable domain (outside the CDR3, taken from reference TRBV5-4 and TRBJ1-1): ETGVTQSPTHLIKTRGQQVTLRCSSQSGHNTVSWYQQALGQGPQFIFQYYREEENGRGNFPPRFSGLQFPNYSSELNVNALELDDSALYLCASSPPGVEAFFGQGTRLTVV.